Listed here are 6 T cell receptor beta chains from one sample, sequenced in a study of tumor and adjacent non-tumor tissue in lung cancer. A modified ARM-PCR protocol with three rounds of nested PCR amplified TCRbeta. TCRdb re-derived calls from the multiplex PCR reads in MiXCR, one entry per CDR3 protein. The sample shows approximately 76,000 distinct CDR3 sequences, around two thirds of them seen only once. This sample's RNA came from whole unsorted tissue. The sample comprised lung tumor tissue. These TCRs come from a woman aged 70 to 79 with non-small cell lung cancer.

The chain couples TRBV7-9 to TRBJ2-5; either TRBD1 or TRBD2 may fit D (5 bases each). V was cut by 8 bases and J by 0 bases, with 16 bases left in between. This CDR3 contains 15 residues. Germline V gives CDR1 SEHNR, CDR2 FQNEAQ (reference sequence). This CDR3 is CASGPRGRDQETQYF. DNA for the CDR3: TGTGCCAGCGGCCCCCGGGGCAGGGACCAAGAGACCCAGTACTTC.

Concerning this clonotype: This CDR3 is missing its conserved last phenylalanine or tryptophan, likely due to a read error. The CDR3 protein is CASKPTVRAYEQYI. CDR3 nucleotides: TGTGCCAGCAAACCAACGGTCAGGGCTTACGAGCAGTACATC. The chain employs TRBV12-3 or TRBV12-4 and TRBJ2-7, with a possible D match to TRBD1 (5 bases). This CDR3 has 14 residues. The V and J ends lost 7 bases and 4 bases respectively, with 17 bases between them.

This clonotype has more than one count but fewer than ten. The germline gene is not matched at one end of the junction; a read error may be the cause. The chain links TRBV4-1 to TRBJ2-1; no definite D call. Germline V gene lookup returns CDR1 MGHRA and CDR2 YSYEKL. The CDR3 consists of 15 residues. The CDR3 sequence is CASSQDGLSYNDQFF. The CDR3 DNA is TGCGCCAGCAGCCAGGACGGCTTATCCTACAATGATCAGTTCTTC.

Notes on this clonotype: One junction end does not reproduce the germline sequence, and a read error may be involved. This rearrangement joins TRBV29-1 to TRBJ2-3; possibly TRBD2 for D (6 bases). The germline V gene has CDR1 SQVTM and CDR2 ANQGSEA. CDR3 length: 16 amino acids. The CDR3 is CSVLPLGRGSTVTQYF. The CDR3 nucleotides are TGCAGCGTTCTCCCACTAGGGCGGGGAAGCACAGTTACGCAGTATTTT.

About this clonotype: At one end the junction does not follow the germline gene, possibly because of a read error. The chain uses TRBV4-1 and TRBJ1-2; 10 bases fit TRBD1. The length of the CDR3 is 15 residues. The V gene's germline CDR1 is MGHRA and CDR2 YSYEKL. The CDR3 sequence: CASSLGTGASDGYTF. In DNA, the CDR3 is TGTGCCAGCAGCCTGGGGACAGGGGCGTCGGATGGCTACACCTTC.

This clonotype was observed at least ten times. The CDR3 protein is CSARGEWEQYF. The DNA for the CDR3 is TGCAGTGCTAGAGGGGAATGGGAGCAGTACTTC. This chain links TRBV20-1 with TRBJ2-7; D is undetermined. V was clipped by 1 base and J by 7 bases, with 8 bases between them. CDR1 is DFQATT, CDR2 SNEGSKA, per germline (reference sequence). The CDR3 totals 11 residues.